This TCR beta chain was identified in a study of T cells of healthy individuals. One entry per CDR3 protein, called by TCRdb with MiXCR from the 5' RACE reads. The sample lists about 96,000 distinct CDR3 sequences; around 17% were seen once. A few counts support this clonotype. Germline CDR1 reads DFQATT; CDR2 reads SNEGSKA (reference sequence). Between the trimmed V and J ends, which lost 6 bases and 3 bases, there was a span of 14 bases. The CDR3 sequence is 13 residues long. This rearrangement joins TRBV20-1 to TRBJ2-5; perhaps TRBD2 as D (6 bases). The TCR was taken from a human donor in good health. CDR3 in amino acids: CSATGTSKETQYF. Written as DNA, the CDR3 is TGCAGTGCAACCGGGACTTCCAAAGAGACCCAGTACTTC.